This entry lists 9 T cell receptor beta chains sequenced from one sample in a study of cytomegalovirus exposure and HLA in healthy donors. PCR was performed using 60 Vbeta and 13 Jbeta primers. Sequencing used immunoSEQ multiplex PCR; TCRdb keeps in-frame clones, though not all of them. The sample holds over 150,000 clones, roughly three quarters seen once. Source material: PBMCs. All receptors come from a man younger than 30 in good health and CMV-seropositive.

The chain recombines TRBV6-1 with TRBJ1-2, with 8 bases fitting TRBD1. This CDR3 is built from 14 residues. CDR1 and CDR2 from the germline V gene are MNHNS and SASEGT. The J segment lost 4 bases and the V segment lost 5 bases, leaving 6 bases of the junction unmatched. CDR3 nucleotide sequence: TGTGCCAGCAGTTTGGACAGGGCTTCCTATGGCTACACCTTC. This codes for CASSLDRASYGYTF.

V is TRBV4-2 and J is TRBJ1-6; D might be TRBD1 (6 bases). The ends were cut back, 3 bases at V and 6 bases at J, with 18 bases in the middle. CDR1 is LGHNA, CDR2 YNFKEQ, per germline. The CDR3 spans 17 residues. CDR3 coding DNA: TGTGCCAGCAGCCAGGAAGACAGGCCTCCGTTTAATTCACCCCTCCACTTT. This sequence encodes CASSQEDRPPFNSPLHF.

The genes are TRBV2 and TRBJ1-3, with D perhaps TRBD1 (5 bases). V dropped 1 base and J dropped 4 bases, with 14 bases sitting between them. The CDR3 extends over 16 amino acids. CDR1 and CDR2 (germline): SNHLY, FYNNEI. CDR3 in amino acids: CASSEGGAGSGNTIYF. DNA for the CDR3: TGTGCCAGCAGTGAAGGTGGGGCAGGGTCCGGAAACACCATATATTTT.

V gene TRBV6-1 combines with J gene TRBJ2-7, with 10 bases fitting TRBD1. The CDR3 totals 14 residues. J gave up 3 bases and V 7 bases, and 6 bases lay outside the gene matches. From germline, CDR1 is MNHNS and CDR2 SASEGT. CDR3 in DNA: TGTGCCAGCATCCTAGACAGGGGGCGCTACGAGCAGTACTTC. Protein: CASILDRGRYEQYF.

This chain uses TRBV19 with TRBJ2-1, with 7 bases fitting TRBD1. The trim removed 5 bases at V and 4 bases at J, leaving 2 bases unmatched. Germline CDR1 and CDR2: LNHDA and SQIVND (reference sequence). This CDR3 region has 13 residues. The CDR3 protein is CASSPTGYNEQFF. For the CDR3, the DNA is TGTGCCAGTAGTCCGACAGGGTACAATGAGCAGTTCTTC. Filled out from reference TRBV19 and TRBJ2-1, the complete variable domain reads DGGITQSPKYLFRKEGQNVTLSCEQNLNHDAMYWYRQDPGQGLRLIYYSQIVNDFQKGDIAEGYSVSREKKESFPLTVTSAQKNPTAFYLCASSPTGYNEQFFGPGTRLTVL.

This sequence joins TRBV5-6 and TRBJ1-1; a possible D gene is TRBD1 (5 bases). CDR1 is SGHDT, CDR2 YYEEEE, per germline. The CDR3 has 12 amino acids. V was cut by 0 bases and J by 10 bases, with 10 bases left in between. The CDR3 DNA reads TGTGCCAGCAGCTTGGAATCCGGGGGAGCTTTCTTT. Protein: CASSLESGGAFF.

The chain carries TRBV6-4 and TRBJ1-5; tentatively, D is TRBD1 (6 bases). The length of the CDR3 is 16 residues. Trimming shortened V by 1 base and J by 0 bases, and 10 bases separated the two germline ends. CDR1 is MRHNA and CDR2 is SNTAGT in the germline V gene. The CDR3 DNA sequence: TGTGCCAGCAGTGACTGGGACATTTATAGCAATCAGCCCCAGCATTTT. This encodes CASSDWDIYSNQPQHF.

The rearrangement links TRBV7-6 to TRBJ1-1; D is perhaps TRBD1 (5 bases). Germline-derived CDR1 and CDR2 are SGHVS and FNYEAQ. The CDR3 has 13 amino acids. V shed 2 bases and J shed 7 bases, with 11 bases lying between them. CDR3 loop: CASSLYLGGEAFF. In DNA, the CDR3 is TGTGCCAGCAGCTTATACCTCGGGGGTGAAGCTTTCTTT.

V gene TRBV30 combines with J gene TRBJ1-1; D ambiguous. Trimming removed 2 bases at V and 3 bases at J, with 13 bases between. The CDR3 runs 14 residues. Germline V gene lookup returns CDR1 GTSNPN and CDR2 SVGIG (reference sequence). CDR3 residues: CAWSPGTSDTEAFF. In nucleotides, the CDR3 is TGTGCCTGGAGTCCAGGAACCTCGGACACTGAAGCTTTCTTT.